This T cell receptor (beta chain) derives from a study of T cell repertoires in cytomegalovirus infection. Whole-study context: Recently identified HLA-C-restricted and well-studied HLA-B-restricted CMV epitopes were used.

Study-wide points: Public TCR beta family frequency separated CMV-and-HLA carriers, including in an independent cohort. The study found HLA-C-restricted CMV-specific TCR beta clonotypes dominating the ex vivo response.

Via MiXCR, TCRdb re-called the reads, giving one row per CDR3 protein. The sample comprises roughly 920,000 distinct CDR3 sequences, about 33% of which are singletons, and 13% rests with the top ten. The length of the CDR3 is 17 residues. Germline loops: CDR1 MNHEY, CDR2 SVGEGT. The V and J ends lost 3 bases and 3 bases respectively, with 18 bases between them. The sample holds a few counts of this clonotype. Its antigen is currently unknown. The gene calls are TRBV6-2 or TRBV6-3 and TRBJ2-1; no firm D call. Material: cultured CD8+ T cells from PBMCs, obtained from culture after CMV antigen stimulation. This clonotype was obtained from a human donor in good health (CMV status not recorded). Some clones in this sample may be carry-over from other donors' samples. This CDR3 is CASSYVQAARHYNEQFF. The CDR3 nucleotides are TGTGCCAGCAGTTATGTTCAGGCAGCGAGACACTACAATGAGCAGTTCTTC.